These 20 T cell receptor beta chains were sequenced from one sample in a study of Ad26.COV2.S vaccination and SARS-CoV-2 variants. Some clones are missing from TCRdb's copy, which holds only in-frame ones; the method was immunoSEQ multiplex PCR. This sample has about 400,000 clones, with 89% found just once. As to treatment: around 19 received Ad26.COV2.S at low or high dose, single or two shots; about five received placebo; per-sample allocation not given. Sampling was done on day 63 after the first vaccine or placebo injection. The sample here was peripheral blood, taken in a trial of Ad26.COV2.S vaccine versus placebo. These receptors all come from a person aged 18 to 59 who received the Ad26.COV2.S COVID-19 vaccine or a placebo.

V and J are TRBV19 and TRBJ1-1, with 11 positions matching TRBD1. Looked up from germline, CDR1 is LNHDA and CDR2 is SQIVND (reference sequence). The length of the CDR3 is 14 residues. After removal of 5 bases from V and 5 bases from J, the junction contained 4 bases not matched to a gene. For the CDR3, the DNA is TGTGCCAGTAGTGCCGGGGACAGGGGGACTGAAGCTTTCTTT. This translates into CASSAGDRGTEAFF. Full variable domain (missing parts from reference TRBV19 and TRBJ1-1): DGGITQSPKYLFRKEGQNVTLSCEQNLNHDAMYWYRQDPGQGLRLIYYSQIVNDFQKGDIAEGYSVSREKKESFPLTVTSAQKNPTAFYLCASSAGDRGTEAFFGQGTRLTVV.

The sample holds one count of this clone. V usage is TRBV6-1 and J usage is TRBJ2-2; 7 bases match TRBD2. Germline V gives CDR1 MNHNS, CDR2 SASEGT. The junction had 8 bases not matched to a gene; V was cut back by 4 bases and J by 0 bases. The length of the CDR3 is 17 residues. As DNA, the CDR3 is TGTGCCAGCAGTGCGATACTAGCGCCGCCGAACACCGGGGAGCTGTTTTTT. This gives the protein CASSAILAPPNTGELFF.

This clone was counted only a few times. V is TRBV7-6 and J is TRBJ2-7; no clear D gene. V was pared by 4 bases and J by 3 bases, with 10 bases between. CDR1 SGHVS and CDR2 FNYEAQ come from the germline V gene. This CDR3 has 13 residues. The CDR3 bases are TGTGCCAGCAGCTCCTTTGACCGCTACGAGCAGTACTTC. This codes for CASSSFDRYEQYF.

This clone was observed a single time. The chain is built from TRBV11-2 and TRBJ2-3; either TRBD1 or TRBD2 may fit D (6 bases each). The CDR3 is 16 amino acids. The germline V gene encodes CDR1 SGHAT and CDR2 FQNNGV. The germline V and J ends were trimmed by 5 bases and 4 bases, with 19 bases remaining between them. CDR3 sequence: CASSPSGRQAPDTQYF. In DNA form, the CDR3 reads TGTGCCAGCAGCCCATCCGGGAGACAGGCCCCAGATACGCAGTATTTT.

The chain employs TRBV6-2 or TRBV6-3 and TRBJ2-7, with 8 bases matching TRBD1. Germline V gene sequence: CDR1 MNHEY, CDR2 SVGEGT. This CDR3 is 17 amino acids long. Trimming at V came to 3 bases and at J to 0 bases, leaving 10 bases not matched to a gene. The CDR3 region is CASSYETGTGHSYEQYF. DNA of the CDR3: TGTGCCAGCAGTTATGAGACCGGGACAGGACACTCCTACGAGCAGTACTTC.

The chain recombines TRBV5-1 with TRBJ1-4; the match to TRBD1 covers 10 bases. The CDR3 contains 15 residues. J lost 8 bases, V lost 4 bases, and 8 bases had no gene match. Germline-derived CDR1 and CDR2 are SGHRS and YFSETQ. For the CDR3, the DNA is TGCGCCAGCAGCGCCCGGGACAGGGGAGAGGAAAAACTGTTTTTT. It is translated as CASSARDRGEEKLFF.

This sequence joins TRBV6-5 and TRBJ1-3; D remains ambiguous. This CDR3 comprises 13 residues. Germline CDR1 and CDR2: MNHEY and SVGAGI. Deletions cut 8 bases from V and 0 bases from J, with 8 bases between. The CDR3 here is CASGLSSGNTIYF. CDR3 in DNA: TGTGCCAGCGGGTTAAGCTCTGGAAACACCATATATTTT.

The chain employs TRBV2 and TRBJ1-1; D not resolved. The V end was cut by 6 bases, the J end by 0 bases, with 14 bases between. Germline CDR1 SNHLY, CDR2 FYNNEI. The CDR3 totals 15 residues. The CDR3 is CASSPTGSVNTEAFF. The CDR3 region has the DNA TGTGCCAGCAGCCCCACCGGGTCGGTGAACACTGAAGCTTTCTTT.

This chain connects TRBV24-1 to TRBJ2-3; 8 bases match TRBD2. This CDR3 region has 13 residues. V lost 7 bases, J lost 6 bases, and 5 bases stayed unmatched. CDR1 and CDR2 from the germline V gene are KGHDR and SFDVKD. CDR3: CATSRGGFDTQYF. The DNA for the CDR3 is TGTGCCACCAGCCGGGGGGGTTTCGATACGCAGTATTTT.

Concerning this clone itself: One junction end disagrees with the germline gene, perhaps due to a read error. The rearrangement uses TRBV28 and TRBJ1-1; D gene unclear. CDR1 and CDR2 from the germline V gene are MDHEN and SYDVKM. This CDR3 comprises 13 residues. Here the CDR3 DNA reads TGTGCTAGCACCAGGAGAGCGGTCACTGAAGCTTTCTTT. It yields the protein CASTRRAVTEAFF.

The rearrangement joins TRBV7-6 to TRBJ1-1; D might be TRBD1 (6 bases). CDR1 SGHVS and CDR2 FNYEAQ come from the germline V gene. CDR3 length: 17 amino acids. Trimming took 5 bases from V and 2 from J, leaving 21 bases between them. The CDR3 sequence: CASSIGSDRQANTEAFF. The CDR3, as DNA: TGTGCCAGCAGCATAGGGTCAGATCGACAGGCCAACACTGAAGCTTTCTTT.

V and J are TRBV29-1 and TRBJ2-1, with 7 bases matching TRBD1. Germline assignment: CDR1 SQVTM and CDR2 ANQGSEA. The length of the CDR3 is 17 residues. Trimming took 5 bases from V and 0 from J; bases not matched to a gene: 13. CDR3 nucleotides: TGCAGCGTTACTGTCCCGGGACAGTCGCGCTCCTACAATGAGCAGTTCTTC. Translation: CSVTVPGQSRSYNEQFF.

The rearrangement links TRBV30 to TRBJ1-3; D is undetermined. The CDR3 has 13 residues. CDR1 is GTSNPN, CDR2 SVGIG, per germline (reference sequence). Deletions cut 0 bases from V and 6 bases from J, with 9 bases between. CDR3 loop: CAWSVKGQNTIYF. CDR3 sequence (DNA): TGTGCCTGGAGTGTAAAGGGCCAAAACACCATATATTTT.

The chain uses TRBV3-1 (or the pseudogene TRBV3-2) and TRBJ2-5, with 7 positions matching TRBD2. The trim removed 6 bases at V and 5 bases at J, leaving 12 bases unmatched. The CDR3 totals 15 residues. The germline CDR1 and CDR2 sequences are LGHDT and YNNKEL (reference sequence). The CDR3 is CASRTSVNNWETQYF. As DNA, the CDR3 is TGTGCCAGCAGAACTAGCGTCAACAATTGGGAGACCCAGTACTTC.

The V gene is TRBV18, the J gene TRBJ1-6; D is possibly TRBD1 (5 bases). V dropped 3 bases and J dropped 0 bases, with 15 bases sitting between them. The CDR3 covers 18 residues. Germline assignment: CDR1 KGHSH and CDR2 LQKENI. The CDR3 DNA sequence: TGTGCCAGCTCACCCGTCACAGGAGCGAGCTCCTATAATTCACCCCTCCACTTT. Its protein product is CASSPVTGASSYNSPLHF.

V is TRBV6-5 and J is TRBJ1-1; D gene ambiguous. The CDR3 is 14 amino acids. The V gene's germline CDR1 is MNHEY and CDR2 SVGAGI. V was trimmed by 0 bases and J by 6 bases, leaving 11 bases between them. In DNA, the CDR3 is TGTGCCAGCAGTTACTCCTCAGTTAGGTCTGAAGCTTTCTTT. This codes for CASSYSSVRSEAFF.

The chain links TRBV12-5 to TRBJ1-6; 7 nucleotides line up with TRBD1. Trimming at V came to 6 bases and at J to 8 bases, leaving 4 bases not matched to a gene. The CDR3 has 13 amino acids. Germline V gene lookup returns CDR1 LGHNT and CDR2 FRNRAP. The CDR3 here is CASGRDSHSPLHF. The CDR3 nucleotides read TGTGCTAGTGGGAGGGACAGTCATTCACCCCTCCACTTT.

This sequence joins TRBV5-1 and TRBJ2-1; 8 bases fit TRBD2. CDR1 and CDR2 from the germline V gene are SGHRS and YFSETQ. The V segment lost 4 bases and the J segment 5 bases; nucleotides outside the gene matches: 8. This CDR3 spans 15 amino acids. The CDR3 bases are TGCGCCAGCAGCCCCGGACTAGCACAACACAATGAGCAGTTCTTC. Translating it yields CASSPGLAQHNEQFF.

This clone has only a few counts. The V call is TRBV2, the J call TRBJ1-1; D is unclear. The CDR3 runs 14 residues. Trimming cost V 7 bases and J 5 bases, with 17 bases left between them. Germline assignment: CDR1 SNHLY and CDR2 FYNNEI. CDR3 loop: CASTEGSGVTEAFF. The CDR3, as DNA: TGTGCCAGCACCGAGGGCAGTGGGGTTACTGAAGCTTTCTTT. Full variable domain (remainder filled in from reference TRBV2 and TRBJ1-1): EPEVTQTPSHQVTQMGQEVILRCVPISNHLYFYWYRQILGQKVEFLVSFYNNEISEKSEIFDDQFSVERPDGSNFTLKIRSTKLEDSAMYFCASTEGSGVTEAFFGQGTRLTVV.

Only one count was recorded for this clone. The same CDR3 is also encoded by other DNA sequences in this sample. This sequence joins TRBV24-1 and TRBJ2-1, with unresolved D. The germline V gene encodes CDR1 KGHDR and CDR2 SFDVKD. The CDR3 sequence is 14 residues long. The V end lost 0 bases, the J end lost 4 bases, and 6 bases lay between the germline ends. CDR3 in DNA: TGTGCCACCAGTGATTTGAGTGGTTACAATGAGCAGTTCTTC. Amino acids: CATSDLSGYNEQFF.